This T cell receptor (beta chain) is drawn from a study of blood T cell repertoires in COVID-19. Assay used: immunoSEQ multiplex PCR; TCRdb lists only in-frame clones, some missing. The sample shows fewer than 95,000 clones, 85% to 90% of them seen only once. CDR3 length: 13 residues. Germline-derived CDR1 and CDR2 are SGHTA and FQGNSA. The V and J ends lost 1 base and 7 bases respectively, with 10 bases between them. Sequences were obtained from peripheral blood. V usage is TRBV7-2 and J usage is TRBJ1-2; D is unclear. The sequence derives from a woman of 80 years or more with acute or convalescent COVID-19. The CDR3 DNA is TGTGCCAGCAGCTTAGAGTCCGGTAGTGGCTACACCTTC. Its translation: CASSLESGSGYTF.